The present T cell receptor beta chain was sequenced within a study of CD4 and CD8 cells across lung adenocarcinoma regions. TCRdb re-derived calls from the PCR reads in MiXCR, one entry per CDR3 protein. The repertoire includes some 3,400 distinct CDR3 sequences, about 60% of them detected once, and about 17% sits in the top ten. J gave up 2 bases and V 5 bases, and 8 bases lay outside the gene matches. CDR3 size: 15 residues. V is TRBV12-3 or TRBV12-4 and J is TRBJ2-7, with 8 bases lining up with TRBD2. This TCR was recovered from a female donor with lung adenocarcinoma. The CD4 and CD8 labels of this study may be unreliable. The sample comprised CD8+ T cells from the margin of a lung tumor. This CDR3 reads CASSLLLAVTYEQYF. The DNA for the CDR3 is TGTGCCAGCAGTCTTTTACTAGCGGTCACCTACGAGCAGTACTTC.